This is a list of T cell receptor beta chains from one sample in a study of T cells in Graves' hyperthyroidism and ophthalmopathy. TCRdb passed the multiplex PCR reads through MiXCR, listing each CDR3 protein once. The table has 550,000 to 600,000 distinct CDR3 sequences, more than 45% seen once; the top ten hold around a fifth. Material for sequencing was peripheral blood or thyroid tissue (not recorded which). Receptor source: an adult woman with Graves' disease, either hyperthyroidism or ophthalmopathy (not recorded which). The conserved cysteine and the conserved F or W are not part of the CDR3 here. Each record gives: clone size, V gene, CDR3 protein. Only part of the rows carry a size: once, few, many, or a class if the clone is expanded.

clone_size: once; v_call: TRBV7-4; cdr3_aa: ASSLQGASETQY
clone_size: many; v_call: TRBV14; cdr3_aa: ASSVGRRQSLSFYGYT
clone_size: many; v_call: TRBV5-1; cdr3_aa: ASSLRGAQPQH
clone_size: .; v_call: TRBV29-1; cdr3_aa: SVEVNTGELF
clone_size: many; v_call: TRBV7-9; cdr3_aa: ASSQQRSAVYGYT
clone_size: .; v_call: TRBV7-9; cdr3_aa: ASSPGLAAQH
clone_size: few; v_call: TRBV7-8; cdr3_aa: ASSFLASYEQY
clone_size: .; v_call: TRBV10-3; cdr3_aa: AISDVGSKETQY
clone_size: .; v_call: TRBV7-2; cdr3_aa: ASSFTPGQGYEH
clone_size: .; v_call: TRBV7-9; cdr3_aa: ASSLASGGWAYT
clone_size: .; v_call: TRBV15; cdr3_aa: ATSRVAGVNTIY
clone_size: .; v_call: TRBV5-6; cdr3_aa: ASSLGGTGGNQPQH
clone_size: many; v_call: TRBV5-5; cdr3_aa: ASYSAGRVN
clone_size: many; v_call: TRBV11-2; cdr3_aa: ASSRRGDTPIYGYT
clone_size: .; v_call: TRBV2; cdr3_aa: ARLNRLGTGDYGYT
clone_size: many; v_call: TRBV20-1; cdr3_aa: SARDSGDYEQY
clone_size: .; v_call: TRBV10-3; cdr3_aa: AISEGSVLYGYT
clone_size: .; v_call: TRBV13; cdr3_aa: ASSLKGGFGRNYGYT
clone_size: few; v_call: TRBV6-5; cdr3_aa: ASSYLQNTGELF
clone_size: .; v_call: TRBV5-4; cdr3_aa: ASSHPLGDGNSPLH
clone_size: .; v_call: TRBV7-6; cdr3_aa: ASTSGTGRYEQY
clone_size: many; v_call: TRBV2; cdr3_aa: ASGGNTYQPQH
clone_size: many; v_call: TRBV5-6; cdr3_aa: ASSSRDRGPGGYT
clone_size: .; v_call: TRBV29-1; cdr3_aa: SVDGAGGTETQY
clone_size: many; v_call: TRBV15; cdr3_aa: ATSRDPPGRETQY
clone_size: many; v_call: TRBV6-2/TRBV6-3; cdr3_aa: ASSQRQVEQPQH
clone_size: .; v_call: TRBV5-1; cdr3_aa: ASSLLPKNTEAF
clone_size: .; v_call: TRBV29-1; cdr3_aa: SVELVTDTQY
clone_size: many; v_call: TRBV28; cdr3_aa: ASSPQTANTEAF